This is a list of T cell receptor beta chains from one sample in a study of vaccination effects on CD4 cells after COVID-19. Sequencing used immunoSEQ multiplex PCR; TCRdb keeps in-frame clones, though not all of them. The sample records tens of thousands of clones, approximately 67% being singletons. These receptors' antigens are unknown. Sample: CD4+ T cells from PBMCs cultured without peptide, taken before COVID-19 vaccination. The receptor source for this set is a human donor who received a COVID-19 vaccine. Each CDR3 is given with its conserved first and last residue. Each record gives: D gene, clone size, V gene, J gene, CDR3 protein, CDR3 DNA. The D gene is left open where the match is weak. Rows give clone size only sometimes, using once, few, many, or a class for an expanded clone.

>.|.|TRBV6-5|TRBJ2-2
CAITELVNTGELFF
TGTGCCATCACGGAACTCGTAAACACCGGGGAGCTGTTTTTT
>.|.|TRBV7-9|TRBJ1-1
CASSLAEGVMDTEAFF
TGTGCCAGCAGCTTAGCGGAGGGGGTTATGGACACTGAAGCTTTCTTT
>TRBD1|.|TRBV2|TRBJ1-4
CASSADRDREKLFF
TGTGCCAGCAGTGCGGACAGGGACAGGGAAAAACTGTTTTTT
>.|.|TRBV5-4|TRBJ1-1
CASSFSEGPAFF
TGTGCCAGCAGCTTCTCGGAGGGTCCGGCTTTCTTT
>TRBD2|.|TRBV19|TRBJ2-3
CASSLSGNTDTQYF
TGTGCCAGTAGCCTTAGCGGGAACACAGATACGCAGTATTTT
>.|few|TRBV5-1|TRBJ1-5
CASSLGERNQPQHF
TGCGCCAGCAGCTTGGGGGAGCGCAATCAGCCCCAGCATTTT
>TRBD1|.|TRBV24-1|TRBJ2-5
CATSEGQGETQYF
TGTGCCACCAGTGAAGGACAGGGAGAGACCCAGTACTTC
>.|.|TRBV6-1|TRBJ1-2
CASSDITAHNYGYTF
TGTGCCAGCAGTGATATTACAGCCCATAACTATGGCTACACCTTC
>.|few|TRBV12-5|TRBJ2-3
CASGLTRHLTDTQYF
TGTGCTAGTGGTTTGACGCGACACCTCACAGATACGCAGTATTTT
>.|few|TRBV4-2|TRBJ2-3
CASSHGPPSRPSTDTQYF
TGTGCCAGCAGCCACGGACCACCTTCTAGGCCTAGCACAGATACGCAGTATTTT
>TRBD1|.|TRBV5-1|TRBJ1-1
CASSFEGATEAFF
TGCGCCAGCAGCTTCGAGGGGGCGACTGAAGCTTTCTTT
>.|.|TRBV18|TRBJ2-7
CASSTISRGQIDEQYF
TGTGCCAGTTCAACTATATCGAGGGGTCAAATAGACGAGCAGTACTTC
>.|once|TRBV4-2|TRBJ2-1
CASSQRVGGIDNEQFF
TGTGCCAGCAGCCAAAGAGTTGGCGGGATAGACAATGAGCAGTTCTTC
>.|.|TRBV12-5|TRBJ1-1
CASGLAGGGHTEAFF
TGTGCTAGTGGCCTTGCGGGGGGTGGGCACACTGAAGCTTTCTTT
>.|once|TRBV6-6|TRBJ2-5
CASRLDLTGLKETQYF
TGTGCCAGCAGACTAGATTTAACAGGGCTAAAAGAGACCCAGTACTTC
>.|.|TRBV14|TRBJ2-1
CASSQIEGNEQFF
TGTGCCAGCAGCCAAATTGAGGGCAATGAGCAGTTCTTC
>.|.|TRBV24-1|TRBJ1-2
CATSDRGANGYTF
TGTGCCACCAGTGATAGGGGGGCAAATGGCTACACCTTC
>.|.|TRBV19|TRBJ2-3
CASSGGNTQYF
TGTGCCAGTAGTGGTGGCAATACGCAGTATTTT
>.|few|TRBV11-2|TRBJ1-3
CASSLGGTSPGNTIYF
TGTGCCAGCAGCTTAGGTGGGACATCACCTGGAAACACCATATATTTT
>TRBD1|.|TRBV24-1|TRBJ1-5
CATSTGGRYQPQHF
TGTGCCACCTCTACAGGGGGCCGCTATCAGCCCCAGCATTTT
>.|.|TRBV11-3|TRBJ2-1
CASSLNQANNEQFF
TGTGCCAGCAGCTTAAATCAGGCAAACAATGAGCAGTTCTTC
>.|.|TRBV19|TRBJ1-1
CASIAGRAFF
TGTGCCAGTATCGCGGGGCGAGCTTTCTTT
>.|.|TRBV7-6|TRBJ2-7
CASSPSSVSSYEQYF
TGTGCCAGCAGCCCCTCTAGCGTTAGCTCCTACGAGCAGTACTTC
>.|.|TRBV19|TRBJ1-2
CASSTGNLFYGYTF
TGTGCCAGTAGTACAGGGAACCTATTCTATGGCTACACCTTC
>.|.|TRBV27|TRBJ2-3
CASRLGGSRPTDTQYF
TGTGCCAGCAGATTAGGGGGTAGCCGCCCCACAGATACGCAGTATTTT
>TRBD2|.|TRBV3-1/TRBV3-2|TRBJ2-7
CASSRGLAGAYEQYF
TGTGCCAGCAGCCGAGGACTAGCGGGAGCCTACGAGCAGTACTTC
>.|.|TRBV30|TRBJ1-1
CAWIDGNTEAFF
TGTGCCTGGATTGACGGGAACACTGAAGCTTTCTTT
>.|.|TRBV9|TRBJ2-3
CASSGRDSTWQYF
TGTGCCAGCAGCGGGCGGGATTCCACCTGGCAGTATTTT
>.|few|TRBV14|TRBJ2-1
CASSLFYNEQFF
TGTGCCAGCAGCCTATTTTACAATGAGCAGTTCTTC
>.|.|TRBV5-5|TRBJ1-5
CASSIRGSNQPQHF
TGTGCCAGCAGCATCAGGGGAAGCAATCAGCCCCAGCATTTT
>.|.|TRBV12-3/TRBV12-4|TRBJ1-1
CASSWEAEAFF
TGTGCCAGCAGTTGGGAGGCTGAAGCTTTCTTT
>.|.|TRBV19|TRBJ1-1
CASSNRWYEAFF
TGTGCCAGTAGCAACAGGTGGTATGAAGCTTTCTTT
>TRBD2|.|TRBV30|TRBJ2-2
CAWTLGGGPAGELFF
TGTGCCTGGACCCTCGGCGGGGGGCCGGCCGGGGAGCTGTTTTTT
>TRBD2|few|TRBV11-2|TRBJ2-3
CASSFLAAAGVYDTQYF
TGTGCCAGCAGCTTTTTAGCTGCGGCGGGGGTATACGATACGCAGTATTTT
>.|.|TRBV6-1|TRBJ1-2
CASRETRAPDSSNYGYTF
TGTGCCAGCAGGGAAACGCGGGCTCCGGACAGTTCTAACTATGGCTACACCTTC
>.|.|TRBV5-1|TRBJ2-3
CASSPRSASATDTQYF
TGCGCCAGCAGCCCTAGGTCGGCTAGCGCCACAGATACGCAGTATTTT
>.|.|TRBV10-1|TRBJ2-1
CASTWVGSSYNEQFF
TGCGCCAGCACGTGGGTAGGGAGCTCCTACAATGAGCAGTTCTTC
>.|.|TRBV29-1|TRBJ2-3
CSVVGVDLDTQYF
TGCAGCGTTGTCGGGGTGGACTTGGATACGCAGTATTTT
>.|.|TRBV10-1|TRBJ2-5
CASSESFRETSTQYF
TGCGCCAGCAGTGAGTCGTTCCGGGAGACGTCGACCCAGTACTTC
>TRBD2|.|TRBV6-5|TRBJ2-7
CASSSQASGSTYEQYF
TGTGCCAGCAGTTCTCAGGCTAGCGGATCAACCTACGAGCAGTACTTC
>TRBD2|.|TRBV10-1|TRBJ2-1
CASSPTSGRETNEQFF
TGCGCCAGCAGTCCGACTAGCGGGAGGGAAACGAATGAGCAGTTCTTC
>.|.|TRBV10-3|TRBJ2-2
CAISESDLKAGELFF
TGTGCCATCAGTGAGTCTGATCTAAAGGCCGGGGAGCTGTTTTTT
>.|.|TRBV4-1|TRBJ2-5
CASSQARDGRQETQYF
TGCGCCAGCAGCCAAGCTCGGGACGGCCGACAAGAGACCCAGTACTTC
>.|.|TRBV6-5|TRBJ2-5
CASRKGGSETQYF
TGTGCCAGCAGGAAAGGGGGGTCCGAGACCCAGTACTTC
>TRBD1|few|TRBV5-1|TRBJ1-1
CASSLGRGQRTEAFF
TGCGCCAGCAGCTTGGGCAGGGGGCAGAGGACTGAAGCTTTCTTT
>TRBD2|.|TRBV4-2|TRBJ2-3
CASSQEILAGSTDTQYF
TGTGCCAGCAGCCAAGAAATCCTAGCGGGATCCACAGATACGCAGTATTTT
>.|.|TRBV29-1|TRBJ2-7
CSVVRTLADEQYF
TGCAGCGTTGTAAGGACTCTAGCAGACGAGCAGTACTTC
>TRBD2|once|TRBV7-2|TRBJ2-7
CASSPREGAYEQYF
TGTGCCAGCAGCCCTCGGGAGGGGGCCTACGAGCAGTACTTC
>.|.|TRBV7-9|TRBJ2-3
CASSFGVSSTDTQYF
TGTGCCAGCAGCTTTGGCGTGTCTAGCACAGATACGCAGTATTTT
>.|few|TRBV6-5|TRBJ1-4
CASRSREREKLFF
TGTGCCAGCAGAAGCAGGGAGAGAGAAAAACTGTTTTTT
>.|.|TRBV9|TRBJ2-5
CASSQSSSDRETQYF
TGTGCCAGCAGCCAAAGCTCCTCAGATAGGGAGACCCAGTACTTC
>.|.|TRBV5-4|TRBJ2-2
CASSYVGLNTGELFF
TGTGCCAGCAGCTACGTAGGATTAAACACCGGGGAGCTGTTTTTT
>.|.|TRBV9|TRBJ2-5
CASSVAPTGSETQYF
TGTGCCAGCAGCGTAGCCCCAACAGGGTCGGAGACCCAGTACTTC